The clone carrying this TCR beta chain has a handful of counts. The antigen remains unidentified. The data are from a study of identical twins. TCRdb redid the calling of the 5' RACE reads with MiXCR, one entry per CDR3 protein. Counted here are 1.5 million to 2 million distinct CDR3 sequences, more than 30% occurring once; the ten biggest clones make up more than 0.25%. Study-wide results and caveats: In cord blood, abundant beta clonotypes had fewer insertions; memory showed no trend. There was more out-of-frame TCR alpha sharing in monozygotic twins than models estimated. Alpha sequences that were out-of-frame and twin-shared showed an excess of low generation probability.

The CDR3 has 15 amino acids. The J segment lost 7 bases and the V segment lost 5 bases, leaving 8 bases of the junction unmatched. CDR1 and CDR2 from the germline V gene are MNHEY and SMNVEV (reference sequence). The gene calls are TRBV27 and TRBJ2-1; 10 bases agree with TRBD1. The clonotype was recovered from a newborn girl in good health. The sample taken for sequencing was cord blood. The CDR3 loop reads CASSTPGTGDNEQFF. As DNA, the CDR3 is TGTGCCAGCAGTACGCCCGGGACAGGGGATAATGAGCAGTTCTTC.